The sample holds one count of the clone carrying this TCR beta chain. Original analysis: From reference gene primer amplification, estimates of nucleated cell counts were derived. Sequenced by immunoSEQ multiplex PCR; TCRdb stores in-frame clones only, minus some. V and J calls and clone size follow that table, whereas D and trimming were derived from the DNA. The sample lists roughly 280,000 clones; 80% to 90% were seen once. This sample was included in a study of blood T cell repertoires in COVID-19. Participant-given clinical history determined each cohort assignment. Germline assignment: CDR1 SNHLY and CDR2 FYNNEI. CDR3 size: 15 residues. The J segment lost 8 bases and the V segment lost 7 bases, leaving 14 bases of the junction unmatched.

This sequence was found in a woman aged 18-30 years who had recovered from COVID-19. Sequencing used PBMCs or T cells enriched from blood (not recorded which). The genes are TRBV2 and TRBJ1-2, with 9 bases aligning to TRBD1. CDR3 sequence reads: CASNPPGGQGRGYTF. CDR3 nucleotides: TGTGCCAGCAACCCCCCTGGGGGACAGGGACGCGGCTACACCTTC.